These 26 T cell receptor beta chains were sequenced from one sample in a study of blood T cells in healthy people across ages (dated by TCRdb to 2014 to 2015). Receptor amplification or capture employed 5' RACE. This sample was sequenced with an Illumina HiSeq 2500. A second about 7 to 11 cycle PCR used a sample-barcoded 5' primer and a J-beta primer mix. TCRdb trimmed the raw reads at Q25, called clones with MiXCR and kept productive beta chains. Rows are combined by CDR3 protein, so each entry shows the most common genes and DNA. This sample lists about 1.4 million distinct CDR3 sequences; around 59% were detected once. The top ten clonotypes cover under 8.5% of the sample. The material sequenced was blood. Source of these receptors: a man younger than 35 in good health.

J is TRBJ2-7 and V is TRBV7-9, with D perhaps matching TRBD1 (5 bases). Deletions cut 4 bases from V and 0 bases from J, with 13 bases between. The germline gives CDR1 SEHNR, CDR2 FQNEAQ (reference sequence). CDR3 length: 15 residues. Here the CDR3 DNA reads TGTGCCAGCAGCTACAGCAGGGTAGCCTCCTACGAGCAGTACTTC. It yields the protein CASSYSRVASYEQYF.

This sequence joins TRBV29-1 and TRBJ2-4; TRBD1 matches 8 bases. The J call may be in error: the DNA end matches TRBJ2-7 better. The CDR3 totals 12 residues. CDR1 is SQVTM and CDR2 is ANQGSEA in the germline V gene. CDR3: CSVTGVGSEQYF. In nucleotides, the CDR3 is TGCAGCGTGACAGGGGTAGGTTCCGAGCAGTACTTC.

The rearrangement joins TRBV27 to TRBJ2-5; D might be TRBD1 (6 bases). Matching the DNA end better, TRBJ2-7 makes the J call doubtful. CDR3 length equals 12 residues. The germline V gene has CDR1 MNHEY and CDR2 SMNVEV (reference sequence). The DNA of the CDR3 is TGTGCCGCAGGGGTTCTTCGGTACGAGCAGTACTTC. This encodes CAAGVLRYEQYF.

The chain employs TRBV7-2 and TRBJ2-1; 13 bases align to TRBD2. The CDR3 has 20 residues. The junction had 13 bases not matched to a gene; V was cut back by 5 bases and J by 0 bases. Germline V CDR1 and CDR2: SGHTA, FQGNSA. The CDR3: CASSPRTSGSRRSSYNEQFF. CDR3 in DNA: TGTGCCAGCAGCCCGCGGACTAGCGGGAGTAGGAGGTCCTCCTACAATGAGCAGTTCTTC.

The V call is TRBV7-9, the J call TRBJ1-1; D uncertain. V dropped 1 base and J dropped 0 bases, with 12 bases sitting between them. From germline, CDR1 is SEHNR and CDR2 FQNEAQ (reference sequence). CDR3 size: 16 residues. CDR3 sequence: CASSLGSGSMNTEAFF. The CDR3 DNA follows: TGTGCCAGCAGCTTAGGATCCGGCAGCATGAACACTGAAGCTTTCTTT.

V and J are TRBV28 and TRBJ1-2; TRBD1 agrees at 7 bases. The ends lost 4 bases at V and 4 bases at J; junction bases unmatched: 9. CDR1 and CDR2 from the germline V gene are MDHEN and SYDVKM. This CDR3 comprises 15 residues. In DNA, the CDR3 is TGTGCCAGCAGTTCCTGGGAGGGGGCGAGCTATGGCTACACCTTC. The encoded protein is CASSSWEGASYGYTF.

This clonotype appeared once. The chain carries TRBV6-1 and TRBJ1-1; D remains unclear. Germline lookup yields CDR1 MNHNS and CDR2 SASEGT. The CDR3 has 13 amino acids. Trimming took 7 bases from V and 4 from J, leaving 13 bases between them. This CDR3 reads CASKSELRTEAFF. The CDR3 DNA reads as TGTGCCAGCAAATCAGAGCTCCGCACTGAAGCTTTCTTT.

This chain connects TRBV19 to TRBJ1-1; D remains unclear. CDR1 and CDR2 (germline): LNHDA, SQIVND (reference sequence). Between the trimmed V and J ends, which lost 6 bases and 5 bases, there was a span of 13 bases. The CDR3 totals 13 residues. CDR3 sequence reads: CASRRVNRTEAFF. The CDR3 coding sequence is TGTGCCAGTAGAAGAGTCAATCGGACTGAAGCTTTCTTT.

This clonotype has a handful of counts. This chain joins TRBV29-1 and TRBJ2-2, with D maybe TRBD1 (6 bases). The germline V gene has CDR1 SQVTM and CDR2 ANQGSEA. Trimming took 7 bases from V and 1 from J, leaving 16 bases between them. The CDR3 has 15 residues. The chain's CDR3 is CSAEQGFLNTGELFF. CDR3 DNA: TGCAGCGCCGAACAGGGCTTCTTGAACACCGGGGAGCTGTTTTTT.

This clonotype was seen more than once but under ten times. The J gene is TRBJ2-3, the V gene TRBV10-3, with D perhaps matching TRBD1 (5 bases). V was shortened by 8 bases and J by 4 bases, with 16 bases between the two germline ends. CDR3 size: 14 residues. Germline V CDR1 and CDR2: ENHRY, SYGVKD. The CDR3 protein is CAISDTLGADTQYF. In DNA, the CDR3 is TGTGCCATCTCGGACACTCTGGGCGCAGATACGCAGTATTTT.

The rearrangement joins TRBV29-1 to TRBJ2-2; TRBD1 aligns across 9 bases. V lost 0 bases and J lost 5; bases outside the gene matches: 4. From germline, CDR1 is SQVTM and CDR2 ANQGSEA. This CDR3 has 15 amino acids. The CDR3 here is CSVEDSTGGTGELFF. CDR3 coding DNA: TGCAGCGTTGAAGATTCGACAGGGGGGACCGGGGAGCTGTTTTTT.

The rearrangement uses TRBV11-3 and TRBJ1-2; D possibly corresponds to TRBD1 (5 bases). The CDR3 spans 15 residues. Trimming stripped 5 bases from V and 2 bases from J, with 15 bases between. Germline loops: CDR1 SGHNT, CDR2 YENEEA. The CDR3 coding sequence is TGTGCCAGCAGCCCGATCGGAGGGGTAAACTATGGCTACACCTTC. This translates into CASSPIGGVNYGYTF.

The CDR3 protein is CASSVDGFNEKLFF. CDR3 in DNA: TGTGCCAGCAGCGTAGACGGATTCAATGAAAAACTGTTTTTT. This rearrangement joins TRBV9 to TRBJ1-4, with D unresolved. Per the germline V gene, CDR1 is SGDLS and CDR2 is YYNGEE. Trimming took 0 bases from V and 5 from J, leaving 8 bases between them. CDR3 length: 14 residues.

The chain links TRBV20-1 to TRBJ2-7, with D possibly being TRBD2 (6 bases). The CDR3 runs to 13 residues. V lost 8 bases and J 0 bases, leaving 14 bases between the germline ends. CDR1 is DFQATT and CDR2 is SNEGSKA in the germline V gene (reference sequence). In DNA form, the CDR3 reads TGCAGTACTCTCGGGGGTCCCTCCTACGAGCAGTACTTC. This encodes CSTLGGPSYEQYF.

The chain's CDR3 is CAARAPGPLNEQFF. As DNA, the CDR3 is TGTGCCGCCCGAGCGCCCGGCCCTCTGAATGAGCAGTTCTTC. V gene TRBV27 combines with J gene TRBJ2-1, with D unresolved. The CDR3 consists of 14 residues. Germline V CDR1 and CDR2: MNHEY, SMNVEV (reference sequence). Trimming stripped 11 bases from V and 7 bases from J, with 21 bases between.

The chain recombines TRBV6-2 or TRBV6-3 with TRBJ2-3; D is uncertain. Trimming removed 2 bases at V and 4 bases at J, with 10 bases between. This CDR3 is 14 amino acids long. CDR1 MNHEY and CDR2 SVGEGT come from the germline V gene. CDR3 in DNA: TGTGCCAGCAGTTACACCAAGGTGGCAGATACGCAGTATTTT. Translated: CASSYTKVADTQYF.

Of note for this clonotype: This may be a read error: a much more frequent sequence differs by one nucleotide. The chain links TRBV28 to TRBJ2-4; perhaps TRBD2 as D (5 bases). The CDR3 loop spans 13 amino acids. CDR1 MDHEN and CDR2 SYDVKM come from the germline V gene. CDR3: CASSFLAKNSQYF. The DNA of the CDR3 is TGTGCCAGCAGTTTTCTAGCCAAAAACAGTCAGTACTTC.

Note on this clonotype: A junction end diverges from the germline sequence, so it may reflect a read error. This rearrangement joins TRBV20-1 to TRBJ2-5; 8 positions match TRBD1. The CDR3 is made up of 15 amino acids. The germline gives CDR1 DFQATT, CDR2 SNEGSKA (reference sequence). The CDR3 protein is CGAKPGTGSQETQYF. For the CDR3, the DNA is TGCGGTGCAAAACCCGGGACAGGCTCCCAAGAGACCCAGTACTTC.

The CDR3 here is CSVDNPQGLNTEAFF. The CDR3 DNA sequence: TGCAGCGTGGATAACCCACAGGGATTGAACACTGAAGCTTTCTTT. The V and J genes are TRBV29-1 and TRBJ1-1; a weak D match, TRBD1 (6 bases). Germline V gene lookup returns CDR1 SQVTM and CDR2 ANQGSEA. Deletions cut 6 bases from V and 0 bases from J, with 17 bases between. The CDR3 sequence is 15 residues long.

CDR3 protein: CASSELRTGSNQPQHF. CDR3 coding DNA: TGTGCCAGCAGTGAACTCCGGACAGGGAGCAATCAGCCCCAGCATTTT. This chain joins TRBV12-3 or TRBV12-4 and TRBJ1-5; TRBD1 matches at 8 bases. The CDR3 is 16 residues long. The V segment lost 5 bases and the J segment 1 base; nucleotides outside the gene matches: 7.

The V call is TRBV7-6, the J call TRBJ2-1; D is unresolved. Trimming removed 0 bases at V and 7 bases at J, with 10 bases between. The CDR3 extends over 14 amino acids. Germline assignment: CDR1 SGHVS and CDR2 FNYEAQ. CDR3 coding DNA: TGTGCCAGCAGCTTAGCTTTTCCCTTAAATGAGCAGTTCTTC. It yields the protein CASSLAFPLNEQFF.

In nucleotides, the CDR3 is TGCAGTGCGACGACAGGTCGGGTTGGCTACACCTTC. Translating gives CSATTGRVGYTF. The chain has TRBV20-1 and TRBJ1-2; perhaps TRBD1 as D (6 bases). The V end lost 6 bases, the J end lost 7 bases, and 15 bases lay between the germline ends. This CDR3 contains 12 residues. CDR1 is DFQATT, CDR2 SNEGSKA, per germline (reference sequence).

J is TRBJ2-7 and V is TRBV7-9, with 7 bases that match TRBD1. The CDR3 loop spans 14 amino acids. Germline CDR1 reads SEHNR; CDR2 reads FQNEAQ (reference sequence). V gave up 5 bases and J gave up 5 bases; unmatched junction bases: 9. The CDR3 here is CASSPGQPLDEQYF. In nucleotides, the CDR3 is TGTGCCAGCAGCCCGGGACAGCCCCTTGACGAGCAGTACTTC.

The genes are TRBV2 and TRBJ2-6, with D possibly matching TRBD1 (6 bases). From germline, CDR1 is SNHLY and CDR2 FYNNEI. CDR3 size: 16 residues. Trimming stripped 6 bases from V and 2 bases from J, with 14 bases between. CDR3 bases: TGTGCCAGCAGACCCCGACAGGCCCCTGGGGCCAACGTCCTGACTTTC. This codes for CASRPRQAPGANVLTF.

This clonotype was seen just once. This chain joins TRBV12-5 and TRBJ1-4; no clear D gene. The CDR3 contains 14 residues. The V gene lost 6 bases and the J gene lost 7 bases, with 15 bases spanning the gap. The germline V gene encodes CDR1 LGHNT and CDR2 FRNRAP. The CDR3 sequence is CASGTGELSEKLFF. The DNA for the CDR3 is TGTGCTAGTGGAACCGGGGAGTTGAGTGAAAAACTGTTTTTT.

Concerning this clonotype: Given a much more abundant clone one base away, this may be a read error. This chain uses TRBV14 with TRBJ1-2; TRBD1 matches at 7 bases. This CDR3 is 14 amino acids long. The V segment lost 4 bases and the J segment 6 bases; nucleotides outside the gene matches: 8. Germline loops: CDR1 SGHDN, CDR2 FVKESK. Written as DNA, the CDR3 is TGTGCCAGCAGCCGAACCGGGACAGTCCATGGCTACACCTTC. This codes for CASSRTGTVHGYTF. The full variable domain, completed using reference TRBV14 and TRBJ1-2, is EAGVTQFPSHSVIEKGQTVTLRCDPISGHDNLYWYRRVMGKEIKFLLHFVKESKQDESGMPNNRFLAERTGGTYSTLKVQPAELEDSGVYFCASSRTGTVHGYTFGSGTRLTVV.